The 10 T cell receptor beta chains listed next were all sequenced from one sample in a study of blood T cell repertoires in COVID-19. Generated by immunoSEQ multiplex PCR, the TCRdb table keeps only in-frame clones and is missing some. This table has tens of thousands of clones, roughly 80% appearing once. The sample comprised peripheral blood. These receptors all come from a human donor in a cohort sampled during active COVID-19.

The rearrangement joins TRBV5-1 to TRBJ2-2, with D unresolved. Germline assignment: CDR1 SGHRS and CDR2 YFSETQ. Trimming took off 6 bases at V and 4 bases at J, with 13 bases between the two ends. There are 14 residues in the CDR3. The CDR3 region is CASIADAVTGELFF. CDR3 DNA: TGCGCCAGCATTGCCGACGCGGTCACCGGGGAGCTGTTTTTT.

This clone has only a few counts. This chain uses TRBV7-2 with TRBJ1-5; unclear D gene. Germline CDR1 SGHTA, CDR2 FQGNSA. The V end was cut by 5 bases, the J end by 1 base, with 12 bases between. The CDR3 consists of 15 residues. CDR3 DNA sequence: TGTGCCAGCAGCAAAGATGGCAGAAGCAATCAGCCCCAGCATTTT. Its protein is CASSKDGRSNQPQHF.

The CDR3 here is CASSYPTTGELFF. Here the CDR3 DNA reads TGTGCCAGCAGTTACCCTACCACCGGGGAGCTGTTTTTT. The chain links TRBV6-5 to TRBJ2-2; D remains unclear. Germline lookup yields CDR1 MNHEY and CDR2 SVGAGI. This CDR3 is built from 13 residues. With 2 bases removed from V and 4 bases from J, the gap between germline ends came to 5 bases.

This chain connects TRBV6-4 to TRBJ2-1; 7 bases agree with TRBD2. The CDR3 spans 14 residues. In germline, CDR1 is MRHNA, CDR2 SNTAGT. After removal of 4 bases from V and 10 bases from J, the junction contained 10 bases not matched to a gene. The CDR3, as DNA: TGTGCCAGCAGTGTGGGGTCCGGGGGAGGGGAGCAGTTCTTC. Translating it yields CASSVGSGGGEQFF.

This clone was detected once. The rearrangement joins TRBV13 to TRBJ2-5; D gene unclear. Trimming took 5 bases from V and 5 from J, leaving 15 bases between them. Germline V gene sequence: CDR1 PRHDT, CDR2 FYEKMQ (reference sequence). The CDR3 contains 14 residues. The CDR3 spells CASSADLHGETQYF. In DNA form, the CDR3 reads TGTGCCAGCAGCGCAGACTTACACGGGGAGACCCAGTACTTC.

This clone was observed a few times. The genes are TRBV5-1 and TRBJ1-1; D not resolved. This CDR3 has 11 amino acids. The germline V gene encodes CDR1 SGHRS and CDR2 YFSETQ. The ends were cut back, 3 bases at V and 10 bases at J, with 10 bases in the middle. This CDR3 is CASSSGRLAFF. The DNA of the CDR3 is TGCGCCAGCAGCTCTGGGAGGCTAGCTTTCTTT.

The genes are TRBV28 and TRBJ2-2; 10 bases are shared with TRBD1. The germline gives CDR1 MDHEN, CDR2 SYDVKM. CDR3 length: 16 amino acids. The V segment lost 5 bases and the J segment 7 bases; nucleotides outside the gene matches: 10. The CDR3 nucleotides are TGTGCCAGCAGTCCCGACAGGGGGCGCCATTTCGGGGAGCTGTTTTTT. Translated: CASSPDRGRHFGELFF.

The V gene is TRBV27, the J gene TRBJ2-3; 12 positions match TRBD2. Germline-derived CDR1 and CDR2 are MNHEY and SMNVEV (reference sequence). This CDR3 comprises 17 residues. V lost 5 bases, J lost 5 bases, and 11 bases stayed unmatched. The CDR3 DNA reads TGTGCCAGCAGTCTGACGACTAGCGGGGGTGGCGGAGATACGCAGTATTTT. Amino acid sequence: CASSLTTSGGGGDTQYF.

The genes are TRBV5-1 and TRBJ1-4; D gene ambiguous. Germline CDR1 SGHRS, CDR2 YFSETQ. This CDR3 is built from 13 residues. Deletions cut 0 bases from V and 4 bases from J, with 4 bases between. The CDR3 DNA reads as TGCGCCAGCAGCTTGGTAGTTAATGAAAAACTGTTTTTT. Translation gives CASSLVVNEKLFF.

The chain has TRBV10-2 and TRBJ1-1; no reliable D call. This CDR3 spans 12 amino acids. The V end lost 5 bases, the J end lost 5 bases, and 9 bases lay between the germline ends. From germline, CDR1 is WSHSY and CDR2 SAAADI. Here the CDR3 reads CASSSGGTEAFF. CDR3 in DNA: TGCGCCAGCAGTTCCGGCGGGACTGAAGCTTTCTTT.